The 13 T cell receptor beta chains presented below share a single source sample, sequenced in a study of T cell clonality in common variable immunodeficiency. Assay: immunoSEQ multiplex PCR; the TCRdb copy retains only in-frame clones and omits some. This repertoire holds 25,000 to 30,000 clones, and none appear only once. No cognate antigen is known for these TCRs. Overall study findings and caveats: Fewer deletions and N-nucleotide insertions were reportedly seen in common variable immunodeficiency TCR beta sequences.

Sequencing was performed on peripheral blood mononuclear cells. The receptors originated from a human donor with common variable immunodeficiency.

This clone was observed a few times. The CDR3 is cut off 3 residues early in the read; its end comes from the germline J gene. The V call is TRBV30, the J call TRBJ1-4, with a tentative D call TRBD1 (6 bases). The V and J ends lost 0 bases and 4 bases respectively, with 12 bases between them. This CDR3 spans 15 amino acids. Germline V gene sequence: CDR1 GTSNPN, CDR2 SVGIG (reference sequence). CDR3 bases read: TGTGCCTGGAGTGTGATGACAGGTCTTAATGAAAAA. Encoded protein: CAWSVMTGLNEK. The CDR3 as a whole reads CAWSVMTGLNEKLFF. Using reference TRBV30 and TRBJ1-4 for the parts outside the CDR3, the full variable domain is SQTIHQWPATLVQPVGSPLSLECTVEGTSNPNLYWYRQAAGRGLQLLFYSVGIGQISSEVPQNLSASRPQDRQFILSSKKLLLSDSGFYLCAWSVMTGLNEKLFFGSGTQLSVL.

Details on this clone: Coverage ceases 3 residues before the CDR3 finishes, and the germline J gene fills in the end. The V gene is TRBV18, the J gene TRBJ2-3; the D is unclear. V lost 0 bases and J 5 bases, leaving 12 bases between the germline ends. CDR3 length equals 15 residues. Germline V gene lookup returns CDR1 KGHSH and CDR2 LQKENI. Incomplete CDR3 DNA: TGTGCCAGCTCACCACCGATAAGCGTTGTAGATACG. Amino acids: CASSPPISVVDT. The whole CDR3 region reads CASSPPISVVDTQYF.

Many counts were recorded for this clone. The read finishes 3 residues shy of the CDR3 end, and the germline J gene is used to complete it. The chain combines TRBV12-3 or TRBV12-4 with TRBJ1-4, with 8 positions matching TRBD1. This CDR3 has 15 amino acids. V gave up 7 bases and J gave up 10 bases; unmatched junction bases: 14. CDR3 region: CASTPGGQGARKLFF. The sequenced CDR3 bases are TGTGCCAGCACCCCGGGAGGTCAGGGGGCGAGAAAA.

This clone was recorded a few times. The read ends 3 residues early relative to the CDR3; the germline J gene fills the gap. The gene calls are TRBV7-9 and TRBJ1-2; maybe TRBD1 (6 bases). The CDR3 extends over 14 amino acids. Germline CDR1 reads SEHNR; CDR2 reads FQNEAQ (reference sequence). V dropped 7 bases and J dropped 4 bases, with 16 bases sitting between them. The sequenced CDR3 bases are TGTGCCAGCACCATGGACAGCAGGGGCTATGGC. Amino acids: CASTMDSRGYG. The entire CDR3 protein is CASTMDSRGYGYTF. The full variable domain, in which reference TRBV7-9 and TRBJ1-2 provide the parts outside the CDR3, is DTGVSQNPRHKITKRGQNVTFRCDPISEHNRLYWYRQTLGQGPEFLTYFQNEAQLEKSRLLSDRFSAERPKGSFSTLEIQRTEQGDSAMYLCASTMDSRGYGYTFGSGTRLTVV.

This clone was seen a handful of times. Read data end 3 residues before the CDR3 end; the end is taken from the germline J gene. The J gene is TRBJ2-1, the V gene TRBV5-1; possibly TRBD2 for D (6 bases). Trimming took off 3 bases at V and 5 bases at J, with 9 bases between the two ends. Germline CDR1 and CDR2: SGHRS and YFSETQ. The CDR3 sequence is 13 residues long. CDR3 DNA (partial): TGCGCCAGCAGCTCGGAGGGGAACAATGAG. Protein sequence: CASSSEGNNE. The whole CDR3 region reads CASSSEGNNEQFF.

This clone was seen more than once but under ten times. From the germline J gene comes the end of the CDR3, since the read stops 3 residues before it. The rearrangement links TRBV19 to TRBJ2-7; D ambiguous. CDR3 length: 13 amino acids. V was clipped by 7 bases and J by 6 bases, with 16 bases between them. Germline CDR1 and CDR2: LNHDA and SQIVND (reference sequence). CDR3 sequence reads: CASTERPEREQYF. The DNA read from the CDR3 is TGTGCCAGTACCGAACGGCCAGAGCGCGAG.

This clone was counted only a few times. Read sequence stops 3 residues before the CDR3 end, and the germline J gene provides the missing end. The chain combines TRBV20-1 with TRBJ2-7; 9 bases fit TRBD2. The CDR3 is 15 amino acids. Looked up from germline, CDR1 is DFQATT and CDR2 is SNEGSKA (reference sequence). The junction had 5 bases not matched to a gene; V was cut back by 1 base and J by 1 base. The CDR3 here is CSARALAGLSYEQYF. The DNA read from the CDR3 is TGCAGTGCTAGAGCGCTAGCGGGGCTATCCTACGAG.

Worth noting for this clone: The observed sequence ends 3 residues before the CDR3 terminus, with the missing tail filled in from the germline J gene. Distinct nucleotide sequences in the sample also encode this CDR3. The chain has TRBV7-9 and TRBJ1-1, with TRBD1 as a possible D gene (6 bases). The V end was cut by 4 bases, the J end by 4 bases, with 13 bases between. Germline V gives CDR1 SEHNR, CDR2 FQNEAQ (reference sequence). The CDR3 totals 14 residues. Partial CDR3 DNA: TGTGCCAGCAGCTCACAGGGAGGGAGCACTGAA. Residues: CASSSQGGSTE. The complete CDR3 reads CASSSQGGSTEAFF. Together with reference TRBV7-9 and TRBJ1-1, the CDR3 gives the full variable domain: DTGVSQNPRHKITKRGQNVTFRCDPISEHNRLYWYRQTLGQGPEFLTYFQNEAQLEKSRLLSDRFSAERPKGSFSTLEIQRTEQGDSAMYLCASSSQGGSTEAFFGQGTRLTVV.

This clone was counted a few times. The read falls 3 residues short of the CDR3 end, and the missing part is taken from the germline J gene. V is TRBV5-1 and J is TRBJ2-1; D remains ambiguous. The germline gives CDR1 SGHRS, CDR2 YFSETQ. The CDR3 runs 15 residues. V lost 7 bases to trimming and J lost 0 bases, with 14 bases between them. Partial CDR3 DNA: TGCGCCAGCTCAGGCGCTGGCAGCTCCTACAATGAG. It is translated as CASSGAGSSYNE. The whole CDR3 sequence is CASSGAGSSYNEQFF.

Details on this clone: The sequence runs out 3 residues before the end of the CDR3; the remainder is reconstructed from the germline J gene. This rearrangement joins TRBV7-9 to TRBJ1-3; 8 positions agree with TRBD1. The germline CDR1 and CDR2 sequences are SEHNR and FQNEAQ (reference sequence). Trimming cost V 4 bases and J 4 bases; bases outside gene matches: 6. CDR3 size: 15 residues. The CDR3 here is CASSSLTGVGNTIYF. The CDR3 DNA, read in part, is TGTGCCAGCAGCTCCCTGACAGGGGTCGGAAACACC. The full variable domain, its missing parts supplied by reference TRBV7-9 and TRBJ1-3, is DTGVSQNPRHKITKRGQNVTFRCDPISEHNRLYWYRQTLGQGPEFLTYFQNEAQLEKSRLLSDRFSAERPKGSFSTLEIQRTEQGDSAMYLCASSSLTGVGNTIYFGEGSWLTVV.

This clone was seen ten or more times. The read finishes 3 residues shy of the CDR3 end, and the germline J gene is used to complete it. The J gene is TRBJ2-5, the V gene TRBV6-1; D may be TRBD2 (5 bases). The ends were cut back, 2 bases at V and 3 bases at J, with 13 bases in the middle. The germline V gene has CDR1 MNHNS and CDR2 SASEGT. CDR3 length equals 15 residues. The CDR3 DNA, read in part, is TGTGCCAGCAGTGAAACTTCGACGGGGAAAGAGACC. This translates into CASSETSTGKET. The complete CDR3 protein is CASSETSTGKETQYF.

This clone was counted a few times. At one end, the junction sequence differs from germline, possibly due to a read error. The read falls 3 residues short of the CDR3 end, and the missing part is taken from the germline J gene. The J gene is TRBJ2-5, the V gene TRBV6-1; perhaps TRBD2 as D (5 bases). There are 14 residues in the CDR3. Germline CDR1 MNHNS, CDR2 SASEGT. Partial CDR3 DNA: TGTGCCAGCAGGGAAGAGGGCCCCGCCGAGACC. Amino acids: CASREEGPAET. The full CDR3 protein is CASREEGPAETQYF.

This clone was counted between two and nine times. Coverage ceases 3 residues before the CDR3 finishes, and the germline J gene fills in the end. This rearrangement joins TRBV7-3 to TRBJ2-1; 11 bases line up with TRBD2. Germline loops: CDR1 SGHTA, CDR2 FQGTGA. CDR3 length: 18 residues. Losses at the gene ends were 1 base for V and 4 bases for J; bases not matched to a gene: 9. The covered CDR3 bases are TGTGCCAGCAGCTTAAGTCCGCGGGGACTAGCGGATTACAATGAG. Translation gives CASSLSPRGLADYNE. The entire CDR3 sequence reads CASSLSPRGLADYNEQFF.